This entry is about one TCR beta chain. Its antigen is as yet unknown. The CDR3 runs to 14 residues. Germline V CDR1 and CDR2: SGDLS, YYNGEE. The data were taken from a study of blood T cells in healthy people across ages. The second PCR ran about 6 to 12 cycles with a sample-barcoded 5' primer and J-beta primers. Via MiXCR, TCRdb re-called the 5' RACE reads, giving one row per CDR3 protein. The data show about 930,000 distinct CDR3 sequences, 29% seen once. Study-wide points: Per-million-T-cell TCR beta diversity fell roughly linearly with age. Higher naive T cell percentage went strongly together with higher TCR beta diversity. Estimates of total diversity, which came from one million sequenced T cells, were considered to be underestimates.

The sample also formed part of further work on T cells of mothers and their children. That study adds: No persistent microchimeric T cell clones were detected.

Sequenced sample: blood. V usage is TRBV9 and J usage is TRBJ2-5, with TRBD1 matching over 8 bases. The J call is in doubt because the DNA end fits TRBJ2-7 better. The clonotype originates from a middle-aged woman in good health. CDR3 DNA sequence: TGTGCCAGCAACGCCGGGACAGGCACCTACGAGCAGTACTTC. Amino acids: CASNAGTGTYEQYF.